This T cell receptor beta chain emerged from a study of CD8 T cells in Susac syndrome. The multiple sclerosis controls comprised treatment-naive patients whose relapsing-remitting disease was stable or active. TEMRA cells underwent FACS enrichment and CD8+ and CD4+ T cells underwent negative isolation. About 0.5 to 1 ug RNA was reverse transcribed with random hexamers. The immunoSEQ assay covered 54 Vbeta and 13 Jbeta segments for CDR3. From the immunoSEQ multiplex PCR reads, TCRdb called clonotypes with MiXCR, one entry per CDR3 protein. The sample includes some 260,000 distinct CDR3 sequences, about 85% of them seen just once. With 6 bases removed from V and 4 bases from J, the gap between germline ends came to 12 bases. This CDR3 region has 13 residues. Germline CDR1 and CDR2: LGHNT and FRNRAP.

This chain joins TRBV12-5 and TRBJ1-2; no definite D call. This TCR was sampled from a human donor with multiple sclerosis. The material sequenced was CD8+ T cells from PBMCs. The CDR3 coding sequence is TGTGCTAGTGGCCCAGGAACCCTCTATGGCTACACCTTC. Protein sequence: CASGPGTLYGYTF.